These 20 T cell receptor beta chains came from one sample sequenced in a study of T cell repertoires in cytomegalovirus infection (dated by TCRdb to about 2019). Sequencer: Illumina HiSeq 1500. TCRdb reran the public reads through fastp at Q25 and MiXCR, keeping productive beta chains. All rows with the same CDR3 protein become a single entry with the most common DNA and genes. In all, the sample holds approximately 140,000 distinct CDR3 sequences, and about 6.5% of those were seen once. The ten largest clonotypes hold more than 15% of the sample. Sequencing was carried out using PBMCs. The receptors shown here come from a human donor in good health (CMV status not recorded). Some clones in this sample may be carry-over from other donors' samples.

The rearrangement uses TRBV20-1 and TRBJ2-2; D perhaps matches TRBD1 (5 bases). Germline V lookup: CDR1 DFQATT, CDR2 SNEGSKA (reference sequence). V was trimmed by 4 bases and J by 4 bases, leaving 13 bases between them. This CDR3 has 14 residues. CDR3 loop: CSAKGRVPTGELFF. The CDR3 DNA is TGCAGTGCTAAAGGCAGGGTGCCCACCGGGGAGCTGTTTTTT.

This clonotype was picked up many times. The V and J genes are TRBV15 and TRBJ1-5; TRBD1 is a possible D gene (5 bases). The CDR3 length is 15 residues. V shed 1 base and J shed 3 bases, with 10 bases lying between them. Germline CDR1 LNHNV, CDR2 YYDKDF (reference sequence). CDR3 sequence: CATSRVRRVNQPQHF. DNA for the CDR3: TGTGCCACCAGCAGAGTACGCAGGGTCAATCAGCCCCAGCATTTT.

The sample holds many counts of this clonotype. A read error is possible here, since a much larger clone lies one base away. The chain joins TRBV12-3 or TRBV12-4 to TRBJ1-6, with unresolved D. The CDR3 contains 12 residues. V was shortened by 6 bases and J by 8 bases, with 8 bases between the two germline ends. CDR3 sequence reads: CASSRTDSPLHF. For the CDR3, the DNA is TGTGCCAGCAGCCGAACGGATTCACCCCTCCACTTT.

The table lists this clonotype with many counts. This chain connects TRBV7-8 to TRBJ1-2, with 12 positions matching TRBD1. Germline CDR1 and CDR2: SGHVS and FQNEAQ. V trimming: 5 bases; J trimming: 8 bases; junction bases outside the gene matches: 21. CDR3 size: 19 residues. CDR3 in DNA: TGTGCCAGCAGCCCTCGACCTCCGGGACAGGGGGCCATCTGGGGAGGCTACACCTTC. Its translation: CASSPRPPGQGAIWGGYTF.

Concerning this clonotype: A much larger clone differs from this one at a single base, so this may be a read error. This chain joins TRBV20-1 and TRBJ2-7, with D tentatively TRBD2 (5 bases). This CDR3 spans 13 amino acids. Trimming cost V 5 bases and J 2 bases, with 13 bases left between them. The germline V gene encodes CDR1 DFQATT and CDR2 SNEGSKA (reference sequence). CDR3 residues: CSAWVLGTYEQYF. DNA of the CDR3: TGCAGTGCTTGGGTTCTCGGGACCTACGAGCAGTACTTC.

This clonotype showed up many times. The chain has TRBV7-3 and TRBJ2-7; 7 bases map to TRBD2. The V segment lost 5 bases and the J segment 5 bases; nucleotides outside the gene matches: 12. Germline CDR1 is SGHTA and CDR2 is FQGTGA. CDR3 length: 15 residues. CDR3 protein: CASSLGASGPHEQYF. The CDR3 region has the DNA TGTGCCAGCAGCCTCGGGGCTAGCGGACCCCACGAGCAGTACTTC.

This clonotype was found many times. CDR3 sequence (DNA): TGTGCCAGCAGCTTAGCACTAGCGGGGGCCTACGAGCAGTACTTC. Protein sequence: CASSLALAGAYEQYF. The chain combines TRBV7-2 with TRBJ2-7; 11 nucleotides line up with TRBD2. CDR1 and CDR2 from the germline V gene are SGHTA and FQGNSA. The length of the CDR3 is 15 residues. The trim removed 0 bases at V and 2 bases at J, leaving 0 bases unmatched.

This clonotype showed up many times. V gene TRBV20-1 combines with J gene TRBJ2-6, with no clear D. This CDR3 contains 13 residues. Germline CDR1 reads DFQATT; CDR2 reads SNEGSKA (reference sequence). Deletions cut 5 bases from V and 2 bases from J, with 7 bases between. This CDR3 reads CSARVPGANVLTF. The CDR3 DNA reads as TGCAGTGCTCGGGTTCCTGGGGCCAACGTCCTGACTTTC.

This clonotype was detected many times. This CDR3 is CASSLLAGVGNEQFF. The CDR3 coding sequence is TGTGCCAGCAGCTTACTAGCGGGGGTGGGAAATGAGCAGTTCTTC. The rearrangement joins TRBV7-6 to TRBJ2-1, with 10 positions matching TRBD2. CDR3 length: 15 residues. Germline assignment: CDR1 SGHVS and CDR2 FNYEAQ. With 2 bases clipped from V and 7 bases from J, the junction kept 5 bases outside the gene matches. The whole variable domain, remainder taken from reference TRBV7-6 and TRBJ2-1, is GAGVSQSPRYKVTKRGQDVALRCDPISGHVSLYWYRQALGQGPEFLTYFNYEAQQDKSGLPNDRFSAERPEGSISTLTIQRTEQRDSAMYRCASSLLAGVGNEQFFGPGTRLTVL.

This clonotype has at least ten counts. The rearrangement links TRBV28 to TRBJ1-1; D unresolved. CDR3 length: 14 residues. Trimming removed 2 bases from V and 1 base from J, with 8 bases in between. The V gene's germline CDR1 is MDHEN and CDR2 SYDVKM. For the CDR3, the DNA is TGTGCCAGCAGTTTAGGGAAGTCGAACACTGAAGCTTTCTTT. This encodes CASSLGKSNTEAFF. The full variable domain, its missing parts supplied by reference TRBV28 and TRBJ1-1, is DVKVTQSSRYLVKRTGEKVFLECVQDMDHENMFWYRQDPGLGLRLIYFSYDVKMKEKGDIPEGYSVSREKKERFSLILESASTNQTSMYLCASSLGKSNTEAFFGQGTRLTVV.

At least ten counts were recorded for this clonotype. This sequence joins TRBV6-1 and TRBJ2-5; D is undetermined. Germline lookup yields CDR1 MNHNS and CDR2 SASEGT. There are 13 residues in the CDR3. Deletions cut 7 bases from V and 5 bases from J, with 14 bases between. The CDR3 reads CASTGLGYETQYF. The CDR3 coding sequence is TGTGCCAGCACAGGTTTAGGCTACGAGACCCAGTACTTC.

At least ten counts were recorded for this clonotype. The rearrangement uses TRBV6-6 and TRBJ2-5; TRBD2 matches at 8 bases. CDR3 size: 15 residues. The germline gives CDR1 MNHNY, CDR2 SVGAGI (reference sequence). V trimming: 4 bases; J trimming: 2 bases; junction bases outside the gene matches: 6. CDR3 amino acids: CASSFLAGLQETQYF. CDR3 coding DNA: TGTGCCAGCAGTTTCTTAGCGGGGCTACAAGAGACCCAGTACTTC.

This clonotype was found many times. The chain joins TRBV19 to TRBJ1-1; tentative D call: TRBD1 (5 bases). The V gene lost 6 bases and the J gene lost 5 bases, with 16 bases spanning the gap. This CDR3 is built from 14 residues. CDR1 LNHDA and CDR2 SQIVND come from the germline V gene (reference sequence). CDR3 residues: CASSPRGVRTEAFF. CDR3 in DNA: TGTGCCAGTAGCCCAAGAGGGGTTAGGACTGAAGCTTTCTTT.

This clonotype was detected many times. The V call is TRBV7-2, the J call TRBJ1-2, with D perhaps TRBD1 (6 bases). Germline CDR1 reads SGHTA; CDR2 reads FQGNSA. There are 15 residues in the CDR3. Trimming removed 1 base from V and 10 bases from J, with 19 bases in between. The CDR3 sequence: CASSLEGGGPRSYTF. The CDR3 DNA reads TGTGCCAGCAGCTTAGAAGGGGGGGGCCCACGCTCCTACACCTTC.

This clonotype was recorded at least ten times. The rearrangement uses TRBV12-3 or TRBV12-4 and TRBJ1-1; D gene uncertain. The germline V and J ends were trimmed by 8 bases and 2 bases, with 15 bases remaining between them. The length of the CDR3 is 14 residues. The CDR3 coding sequence is TGTGCCAGCTGCCCTGGGTCCGCTAACACTGAAGCTTTCTTT. This translates into CASCPGSANTEAFF.

The CDR3 DNA follows: TGCAGTGCCGAACAGGGTAGAGAGAATCAGCCCCAGCATTTT. Its protein product is CSAEQGRENQPQHF. This chain joins TRBV20-1 and TRBJ1-5; the D gene is possibly TRBD1 (6 bases). This CDR3 comprises 14 residues. Germline CDR1 and CDR2: DFQATT and SNEGSKA (reference sequence). With 6 bases removed from V and 4 bases from J, the gap between germline ends came to 16 bases.

This clonotype was recorded at least ten times. The J gene is TRBJ2-5, the V gene TRBV4-1; 9 nucleotides line up with TRBD2. V shed 1 base, J shed 5 bases, and the junction held 20 bases outside the gene matches. Germline CDR1 and CDR2: MGHRA and YSYEKL. The CDR3 contains 20 residues. CDR3 residues: CASSQARLAGPAGLPETQYF. In DNA, the CDR3 is TGCGCCAGCAGCCAAGCGAGGCTAGCGGGGCCAGCGGGTCTACCGGAGACCCAGTACTTC.

V and J are TRBV14 and TRBJ2-2; D is unclear. The V end was cut by 2 bases, the J end by 0 bases, with 10 bases between. The germline V gene has CDR1 SGHDN and CDR2 FVKESK. CDR3 length equals 16 residues. As DNA, the CDR3 is TGTGCCAGCAGCCAATTTAGCACAGCGAACACCGGGGAGCTGTTTTTT. Its protein product is CASSQFSTANTGELFF.

This rearrangement joins TRBV25-1 to TRBJ2-4; D gene unclear. Germline-derived CDR1 and CDR2 are MGHDK and SYGVNS. The germline V and J ends were trimmed by 2 bases and 8 bases, with 10 bases remaining between them. The CDR3 spans 13 residues. The CDR3 DNA is TGTGCCAGCAGTGAAGTAGTTTCTGACATTCAGTACTTC. Translation: CASSEVVSDIQYF.

As concerns this clonotype: The germline gene is not matched at one end of the junction; a read error may be the cause. The genes are TRBV5-3 and TRBJ2-7; 8 bases are shared with TRBD1. TRBV5-3 is known as an ORF, though its function is uncertain. The CDR3 loop spans 16 amino acids. CDR3 loop: CASSSGRDRYSYEQYF. The CDR3 nucleotides read TGTGCCAGCAGCTCAGGAAGGGACAGGTACTCCTACGAGCAGTACTTC.